What follows describes a single T cell receptor beta chain. Its cognate antigen has yet to be identified. No much larger clonotype is one base removed from it; base qualities were not supplied. RNA was extracted using the RNeasy kit, and about 0.45 to 1 ug of the RNA was reverse transcribed with random hexamers. The immunoSEQ multiplex PCR assay, which covers 54 Vbeta and 13 Jbeta segments, was used to amplify TCR beta CDR3 regions. PCR amplification bias was corrected using a synthetic template baseline for primer optimization and computational correction. In the original analysis: Reads were annotated to V, D and J genes per IMGT and analyzed with immunoSEQ Analyzer, keeping only productive sequences. Clonality was computed as one minus Shannon entropy normalized by log2 of the number of productive unique sequences. For each patient and control, public and private clones were evaluated among the 100 most prevalent clones. Clones were defined as Susac-specific if absent from the healthy and MS cohorts, from 900 to 1,200 published viral clones and from other ImmuneACCESS disease sequences. Using fastp trimming at Q25 and MiXCR clonotype assembly, TCRdb reanalyzed the public sequencing data and kept in-frame beta chains. A single entry per CDR3 protein holds the most common genes and DNA from its merged rows. These V and J calls rely on TCRdb rather than the paper's analysis. The sample table lists 120,000 to 150,000 distinct CDR3 sequences, 94% of them with a count of one. Of the sample, 0.075% to 0.1% is held by the ten largest clones.

The record originates from a study of CD8 T cells in Susac syndrome (dated by TCRdb to 2018 to 2020). With respect to the entire study: Whether CD8+ T cell activation and differentiation in Susac syndrome was antigen driven was tested using repertoire sequencing. The paper as a whole reports these results and caveats: The number of individuals in the TCR sequencing and HLA analysis was acknowledged as relatively small.

Including the terminal cysteine and phenylalanine, the CDR3 comprises 11 residues. Just the 33-base CDR3 DNA is kept, in frame starting at base 1. The germline V gene sets CDR1 to MNHNS and CDR2 to SASEGT. Between the V and J ends, shortened by 8 bases and 4 bases respectively, the junction contains 9 bases. Peripheral blood CD8+ and CD4+ T cells from healthy donors, Susac syndrome patients and multiple sclerosis patients were profiled using high-throughput TCR beta sequencing. The healthy donors served as controls matched for age and sex. Bulk CD8+ and CD4+ T cells were purified by magnetic negative isolation, while CD8+ TEMRA cells were enriched using FACS. Blood was drawn into EDTA tubes, processed within 24 hours, and PBMCs were isolated by density gradient centrifugation. PBMCs destined for TCR sequencing were cryopreserved in liquid nitrogen and later thawed in a 37 °C water bath. A purity of at least 90% was achieved for sorted or isolated CD4+, CD8+ and CD8+ TEMRA cells.

Sequencing was performed on CD4+ T cells from PBMCs. This receptor was taken from a human donor in good health. The rearranged chain carries TRBV6-1 and TRBJ2-7; a weak D assignment points to TRBD2 (5 bases agree). The CDR3 protein: CASGRTYEQYF. The DNA reads as follows: TGTGCCAGCGGGCGGACTTACGAGCAGTACTTC.